The clone carrying this TCR beta chain was detected only a few times. Its antigen remains unknown. Trimming took 3 bases from V and 7 from J; bases not matched to a gene: 10. The CDR3 length is 15 residues. Germline CDR1 and CDR2: SGDLS and YYNGEE. This sample is part of a study of CD8 T cells in ankylosing spondylitis. Construction of TCR beta libraries was performed using quantitative 5'-RACE with molecular barcodes. One entry per CDR3 protein results from TCRdb running MiXCR on the 5' RACE reads. The sample contains about 840,000 distinct CDR3 sequences, around 11% of which appear only once. Study-wide results and caveats: Characteristic of ankylosing spondylitis blood, it appeared, was a TCR beta motif comprising several highly homologous variants.

The TCR comes from a male donor with ankylosing spondylitis. This chain connects TRBV9 to TRBJ1-2; 9 bases agree with TRBD1. Sequencing was performed on blood, either unsorted or a sorted T cell fraction (not recorded which). The CDR3: CASSAGPGQGSGYTF. As DNA, the CDR3 is TGTGCCAGCAGCGCGGGACCGGGACAGGGATCTGGCTACACCTTC.